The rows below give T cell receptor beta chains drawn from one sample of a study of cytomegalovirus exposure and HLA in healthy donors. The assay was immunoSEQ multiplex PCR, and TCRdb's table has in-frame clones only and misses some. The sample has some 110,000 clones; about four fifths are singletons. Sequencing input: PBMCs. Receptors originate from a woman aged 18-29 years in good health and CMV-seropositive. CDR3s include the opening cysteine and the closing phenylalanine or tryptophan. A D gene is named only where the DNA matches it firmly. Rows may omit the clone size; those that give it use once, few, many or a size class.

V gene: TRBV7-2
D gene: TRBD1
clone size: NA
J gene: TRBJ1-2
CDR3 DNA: TGTGCCAGCAGCTTGACAGGGGTGGATCATGGCTACACCTTC
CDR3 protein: CASSLTGVDHGYTF

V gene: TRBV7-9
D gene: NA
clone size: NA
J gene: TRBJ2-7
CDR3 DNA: TGTGCCAGCAGCCCGGGCGCGGAGGCCTACGAGCAGTACTTC
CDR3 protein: CASSPGAEAYEQYF

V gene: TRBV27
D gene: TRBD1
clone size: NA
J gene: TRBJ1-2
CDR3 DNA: TGTGCCAGCAGTTCGGACAGGGGGCTTAGCCTCTATGGCTACACCTTC
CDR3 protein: CASSSDRGLSLYGYTF

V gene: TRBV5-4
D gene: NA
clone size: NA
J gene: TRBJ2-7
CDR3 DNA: TGTGCCAGCAGCTTGGGCCCAGGCTCCTACGAGCAGTACTTC
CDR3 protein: CASSLGPGSYEQYF

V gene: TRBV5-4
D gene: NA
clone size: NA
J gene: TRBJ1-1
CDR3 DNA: TGTGCCAGCAGCTTGGACAGGGCTGGGGGCACTGAAGCTTTCTTT
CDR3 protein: CASSLDRAGGTEAFF

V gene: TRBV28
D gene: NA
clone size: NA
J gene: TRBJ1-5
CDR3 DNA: TGTGCCAGCCGTAGGACGGGAAATCAGCCCCAGCATTTT
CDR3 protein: CASRRTGNQPQHF

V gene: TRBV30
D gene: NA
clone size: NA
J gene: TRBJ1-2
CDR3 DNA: TGTGCCTGGAGAAGCCTGGGGAGCTATGGCTACACCTTC
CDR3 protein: CAWRSLGSYGYTF

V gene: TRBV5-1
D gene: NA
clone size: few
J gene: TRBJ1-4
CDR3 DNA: TGCGCCAGCAACCAGCCGGGGGAAAAACTGTTTTTT
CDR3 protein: CASNQPGEKLFF

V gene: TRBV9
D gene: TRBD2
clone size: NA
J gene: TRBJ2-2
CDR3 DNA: TGTGCCAGCAGCGCCCCGGGACTAGCGACCGGGGAGCTGTTTTTT
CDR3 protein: CASSAPGLATGELFF

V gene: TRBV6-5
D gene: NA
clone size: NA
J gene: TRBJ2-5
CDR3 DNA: TGTGCCAGCAGCCGGTGGCAGGGGGAGACCCAGTACTTC
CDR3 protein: CASSRWQGETQYF

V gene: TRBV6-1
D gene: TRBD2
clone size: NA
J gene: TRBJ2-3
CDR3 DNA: TGTGCCATCGGCCGGGAGGGTAAGGATACGCAGTATTTT
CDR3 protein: CAIGREGKDTQYF

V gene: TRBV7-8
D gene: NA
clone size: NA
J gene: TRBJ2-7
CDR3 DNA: TGTGCCAGCAGCTTTTCTCGCCGGGATCCCTTCTCCTACGAGCAGTACTTC
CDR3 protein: CASSFSRRDPFSYEQYF

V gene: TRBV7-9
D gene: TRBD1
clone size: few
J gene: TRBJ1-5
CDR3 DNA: TGTGCCAGCAGCGAAGGTGGGACAGGGGAGGCTCAGCCCCAGCATTTT
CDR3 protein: CASSEGGTGEAQPQHF

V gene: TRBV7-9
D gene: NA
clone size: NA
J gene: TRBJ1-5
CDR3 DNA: TGTGCCAGCAGCTTAGACACGTCGAATCAGCCCCAGCATTTT
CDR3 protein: CASSLDTSNQPQHF

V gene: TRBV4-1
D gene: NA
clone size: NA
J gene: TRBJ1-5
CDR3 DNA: TGCGCCAGCAGCCAAGCCGAGGGGGGGCTGGGCCAGCCCCAGCATTTT
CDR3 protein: CASSQAEGGLGQPQHF

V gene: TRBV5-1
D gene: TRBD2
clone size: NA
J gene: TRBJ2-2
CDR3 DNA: TGCGCCAGCAGCTCGGGACTAGCGGGAGTATCCGCCGGGGAGCTGTTTTTT
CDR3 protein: CASSSGLAGVSAGELFF

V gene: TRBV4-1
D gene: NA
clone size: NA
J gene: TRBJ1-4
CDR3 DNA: TGCGCCAGCAGCCAAAATCCTTTTGGGGGGGGGCGATATGAAAAACTGTTTTTT
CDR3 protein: CASSQNPFGGGRYEKLFF

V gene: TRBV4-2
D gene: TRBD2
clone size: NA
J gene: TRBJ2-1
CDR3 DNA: TGTGCCAGCAGCCAAGATGGCGGGACTAGCGGCTACAATGAGCAGTTCTTC
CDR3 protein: CASSQDGGTSGYNEQFF

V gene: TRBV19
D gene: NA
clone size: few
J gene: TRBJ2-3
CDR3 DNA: TGTGCCAGTAGTACGTCAGATACGCAGTATTTT
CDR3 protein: CASSTSDTQYF

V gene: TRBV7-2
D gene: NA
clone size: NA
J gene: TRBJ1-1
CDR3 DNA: TGTGCCAGCAGCTTAGCCGGATTGGGCGACACTGAAGCTTTCTTT
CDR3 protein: CASSLAGLGDTEAFF

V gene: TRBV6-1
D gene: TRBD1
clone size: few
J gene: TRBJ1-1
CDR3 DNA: TGTGCCAGCAGACTGGACAGGGAAGACACTGAAGCTTTCTTT
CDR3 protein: CASRLDREDTEAFF

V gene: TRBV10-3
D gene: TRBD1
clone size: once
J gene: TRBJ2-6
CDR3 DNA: TGTGCCATCAGTGACCAGACAGGGTCTGGGGCCAACGTCCTGACTTTC
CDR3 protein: CAISDQTGSGANVLTF

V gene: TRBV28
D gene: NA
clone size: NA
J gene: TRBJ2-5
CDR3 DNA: TGTGCCAGCAGTCGACACAGGCAAGAGACCCAGTACTTC
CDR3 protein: CASSRHRQETQYF

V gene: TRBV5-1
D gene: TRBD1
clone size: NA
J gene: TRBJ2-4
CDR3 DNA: TGCGCCAGCAGCCCCGGACAGGGGCGCATTCAGTACTTC
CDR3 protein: CASSPGQGRIQYF

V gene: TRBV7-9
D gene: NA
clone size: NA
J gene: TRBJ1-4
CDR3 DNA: TGTGCCAGCAGCTTGTGGCAGGGTAATGAAAAACTGTTTTTT
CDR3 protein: CASSLWQGNEKLFF

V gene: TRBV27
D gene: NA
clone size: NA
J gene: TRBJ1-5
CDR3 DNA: TGTGCCAGCAGTTTATTCGGCGGAGGTCAGCCCCAGCATTTT
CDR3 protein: CASSLFGGGQPQHF

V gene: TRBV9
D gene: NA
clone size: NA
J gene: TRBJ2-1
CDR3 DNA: TGTGCCAGCAGCGTAGGCCCTAGCGAGAATGAGCAGTTCTTC
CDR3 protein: CASSVGPSENEQFF

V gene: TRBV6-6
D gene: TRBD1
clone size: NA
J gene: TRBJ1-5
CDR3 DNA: TGTGCCAGCAGTAGACAGGGTGATCAGCCCCAGCATTTT
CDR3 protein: CASSRQGDQPQHF

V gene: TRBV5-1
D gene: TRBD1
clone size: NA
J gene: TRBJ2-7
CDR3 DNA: TGCGCCAGCAGCTTGGTGCCCGGGACAGGCTTGTACGAGCAGTACTTC
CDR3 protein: CASSLVPGTGLYEQYF

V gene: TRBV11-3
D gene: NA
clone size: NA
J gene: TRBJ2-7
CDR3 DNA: TGTGCCAGCAGCTTAGCAGTGAACGCCTACGAGCAGTACTTC
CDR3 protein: CASSLAVNAYEQYF

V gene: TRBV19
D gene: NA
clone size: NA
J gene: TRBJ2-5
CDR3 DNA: TGTGCCAGTAGTATAACCCAGGGGCCCGTCCAAGAGACCCAGTACTTC
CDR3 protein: CASSITQGPVQETQYF